This T cell receptor beta chain was profiled in a study of shared clonotypes between healthy human individuals. Findings of the study overall: Deeper or shallower sequencing was expected to change how clonotypes are shared among donors. Generally, naive subsets came out with larger estimated richness than memory subsets.

Sequencing was performed with immunoSEQ multiplex PCR; in TCRdb, only in-frame clones are kept and a portion is missing. The sample gives fewer than 850,000 clones, about 90% of which show up once; 34% is in the top ten. A note on this clone: Antigen unknown.

Germline CDR1 and CDR2: MDHEN and SYDVKM. The CDR3 totals 16 residues. V gave up 3 bases and J gave up 0 bases, with 12 bases separating them. Sample: memory CD8+ T cells from PBMCs. Noted subset: CD45RO+ cells pooled with CCR7-negative TemRA cells. This TCR was recovered from a man aged 18 to 29 in good health. Some clones in this sample may be carry-over from other donors' samples. The chain has TRBV28 and TRBJ1-3; no clear D gene. As DNA, the CDR3 is TGTGCCAGCAGTTTGGTTGCAGCTACCTCTGGAAACACCATATATTTT. Translated: CASSLVAATSGNTIYF.